This T cell receptor beta chain originates from a study of blood T cell repertoires in COVID-19. Profiled with immunoSEQ multiplex PCR; TCRdb holds only in-frame clones, not every one. The data contain 100,000 or so clones, about 85% of them singletons. Germline values: CDR1 SGDLS, CDR2 YYNGEE. Trimming removed 5 bases at V and 7 bases at J, with 19 bases between. The CDR3 totals 16 residues. V and J are TRBV9 and TRBJ1-6, with D tentatively TRBD1 (5 bases). The material sequenced was peripheral blood. The TCR originated in a woman in her seventies with active or convalescent COVID-19. The CDR3 nucleotides read TGTGCCAGCAGTCCCGACGGGGGGAGTAGGAATTCACCCCTCCACTTT. Protein sequence: CASSPDGGSRNSPLHF.